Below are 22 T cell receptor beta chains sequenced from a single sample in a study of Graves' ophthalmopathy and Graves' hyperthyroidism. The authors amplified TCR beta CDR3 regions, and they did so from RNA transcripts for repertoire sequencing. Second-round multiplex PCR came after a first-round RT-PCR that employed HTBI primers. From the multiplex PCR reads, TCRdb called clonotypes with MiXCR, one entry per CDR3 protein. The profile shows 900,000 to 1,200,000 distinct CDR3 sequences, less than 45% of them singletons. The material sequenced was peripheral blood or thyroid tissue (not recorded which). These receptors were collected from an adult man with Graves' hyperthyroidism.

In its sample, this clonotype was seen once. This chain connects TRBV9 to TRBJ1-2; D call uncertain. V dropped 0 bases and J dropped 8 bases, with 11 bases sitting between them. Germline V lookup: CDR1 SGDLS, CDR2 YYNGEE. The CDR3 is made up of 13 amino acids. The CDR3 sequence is CASSVAGKVGYTF. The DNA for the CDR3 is TGTGCCAGCAGCGTAGCGGGGAAGGTCGGCTACACCTTC. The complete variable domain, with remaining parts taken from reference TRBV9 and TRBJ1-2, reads DSGVTQTPKHLITATGQRVTLRCSPRSGDLSVYWYQQSLDQGLQFLIQYYNGEERAKGNILERFSAQQFPDLHSELNLSSLELGDSALYFCASSVAGKVGYTFGSGTRLTVV.

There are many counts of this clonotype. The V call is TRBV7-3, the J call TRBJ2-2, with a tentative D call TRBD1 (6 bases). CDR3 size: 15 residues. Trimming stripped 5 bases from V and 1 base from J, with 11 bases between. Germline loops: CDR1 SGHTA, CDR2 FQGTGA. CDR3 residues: CASSLGQQNTGELFF. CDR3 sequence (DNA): TGTGCCAGCAGCCTTGGACAGCAGAACACCGGGGAGCTGTTTTTT.

The CDR3: CASSIGQFNEKLFF. The CDR3 DNA sequence: TGTGCCAGCAGCATAGGACAGTTTAATGAAAAACTGTTTTTT. The rearrangement links TRBV6-6 to TRBJ1-4; D perhaps matches TRBD1 (6 bases). The V end was cut by 6 bases, the J end by 4 bases, with 12 bases between. The CDR3 runs 14 residues. Germline V gene data show CDR1 as MNHNY and CDR2 as SVGAGI (reference sequence).

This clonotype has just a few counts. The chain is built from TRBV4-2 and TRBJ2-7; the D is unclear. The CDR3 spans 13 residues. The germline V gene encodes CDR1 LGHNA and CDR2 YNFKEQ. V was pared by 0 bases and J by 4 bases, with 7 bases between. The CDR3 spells CASSQEEVYEQYF. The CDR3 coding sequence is TGTGCCAGCAGCCAAGAAGAGGTTTACGAGCAGTACTTC.

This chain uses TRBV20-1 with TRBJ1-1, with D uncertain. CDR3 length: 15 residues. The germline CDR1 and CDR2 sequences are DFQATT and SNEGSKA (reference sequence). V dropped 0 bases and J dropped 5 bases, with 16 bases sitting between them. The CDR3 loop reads CSARDLQADDTEAFF. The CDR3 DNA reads TGCAGTGCTAGAGATTTGCAAGCCGATGATACTGAAGCTTTCTTT.

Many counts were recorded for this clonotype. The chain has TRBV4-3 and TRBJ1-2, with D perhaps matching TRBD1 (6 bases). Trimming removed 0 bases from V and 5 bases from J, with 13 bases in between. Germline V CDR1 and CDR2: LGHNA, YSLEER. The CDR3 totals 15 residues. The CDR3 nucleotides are TGCGCCAGCAGCCAAGAAGGGGGGCAGGGGTATGGCTACACCTTC. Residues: CASSQEGGQGYGYTF.

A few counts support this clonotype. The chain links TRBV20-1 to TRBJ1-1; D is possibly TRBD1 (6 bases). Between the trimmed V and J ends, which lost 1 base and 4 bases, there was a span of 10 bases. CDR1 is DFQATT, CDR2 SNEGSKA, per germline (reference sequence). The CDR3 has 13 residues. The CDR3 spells CSARAPTGTEAFF. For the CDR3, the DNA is TGCAGTGCTAGAGCCCCGACAGGCACTGAAGCTTTCTTT.

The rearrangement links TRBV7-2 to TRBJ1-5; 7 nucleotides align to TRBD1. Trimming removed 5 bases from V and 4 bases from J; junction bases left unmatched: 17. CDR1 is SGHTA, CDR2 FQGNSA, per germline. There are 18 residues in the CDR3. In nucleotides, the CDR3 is TGTGCCAGCAGCCCCTCATGGGGCGCAGGGGGGGAGAATCAGCCCCAGCATTTT. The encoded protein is CASSPSWGAGGENQPQHF.

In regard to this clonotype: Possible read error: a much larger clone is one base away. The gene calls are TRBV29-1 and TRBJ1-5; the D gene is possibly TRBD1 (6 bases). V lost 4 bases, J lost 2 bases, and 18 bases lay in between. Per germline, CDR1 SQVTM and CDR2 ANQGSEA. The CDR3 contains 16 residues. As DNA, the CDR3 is TGCAGCGTTGTGTTTGTGGGGGCCAATGGCAATCAGCCCCAGCATTTT. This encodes CSVVFVGANGNQPQHF.

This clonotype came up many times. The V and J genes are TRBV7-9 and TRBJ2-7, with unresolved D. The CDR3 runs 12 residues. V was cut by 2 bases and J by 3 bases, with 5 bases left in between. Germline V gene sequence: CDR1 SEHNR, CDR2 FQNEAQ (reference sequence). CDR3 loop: CASSLIDYEQYF. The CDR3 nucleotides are TGTGCCAGCAGCTTAATAGACTACGAGCAGTACTTC.

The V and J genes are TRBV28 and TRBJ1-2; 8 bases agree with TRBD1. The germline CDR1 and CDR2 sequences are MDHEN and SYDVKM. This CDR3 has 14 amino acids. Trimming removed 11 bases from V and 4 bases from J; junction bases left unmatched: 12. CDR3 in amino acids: CAGQGRPEGYGYTF. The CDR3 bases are TGTGCCGGACAGGGACGACCCGAGGGCTATGGCTACACCTTC.

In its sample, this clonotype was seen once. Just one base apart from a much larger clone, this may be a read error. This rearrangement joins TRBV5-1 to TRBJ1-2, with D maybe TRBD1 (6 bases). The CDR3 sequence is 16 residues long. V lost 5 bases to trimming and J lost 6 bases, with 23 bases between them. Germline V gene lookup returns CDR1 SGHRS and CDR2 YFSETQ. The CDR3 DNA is TGCGCCAGCAGGCAAATCAGGGGTTTCGGTACAGATGGCTACACCTTC. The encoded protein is CASRQIRGFGTDGYTF.

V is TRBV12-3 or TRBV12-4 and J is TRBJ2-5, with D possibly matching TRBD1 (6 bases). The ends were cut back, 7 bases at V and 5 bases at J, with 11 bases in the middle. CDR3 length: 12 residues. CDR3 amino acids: CASTTGTETQYF. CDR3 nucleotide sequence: TGTGCCAGCACGACAGGCACGGAGACCCAGTACTTC.

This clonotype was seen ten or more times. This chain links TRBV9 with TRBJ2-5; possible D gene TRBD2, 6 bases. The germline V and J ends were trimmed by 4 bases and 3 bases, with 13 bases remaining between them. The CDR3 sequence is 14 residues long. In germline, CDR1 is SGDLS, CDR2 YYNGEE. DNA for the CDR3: TGTGCCAGCAGCTGGGCGGGGTCCAAAGAGACCCAGTACTTC. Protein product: CASSWAGSKETQYF.

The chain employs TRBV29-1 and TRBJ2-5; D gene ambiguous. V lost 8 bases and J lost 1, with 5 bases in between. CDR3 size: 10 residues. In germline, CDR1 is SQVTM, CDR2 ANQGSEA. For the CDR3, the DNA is TGCAGCTGGGGCCAAGAGACCCAGTACTTC. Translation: CSWGQETQYF.

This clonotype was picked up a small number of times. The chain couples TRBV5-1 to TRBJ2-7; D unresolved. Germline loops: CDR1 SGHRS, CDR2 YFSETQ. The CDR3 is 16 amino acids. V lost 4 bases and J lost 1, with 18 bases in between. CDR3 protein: CASSPWGKDLSYEQYF. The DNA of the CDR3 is TGCGCCAGCAGCCCGTGGGGTAAAGACCTATCCTACGAGCAGTACTTC.

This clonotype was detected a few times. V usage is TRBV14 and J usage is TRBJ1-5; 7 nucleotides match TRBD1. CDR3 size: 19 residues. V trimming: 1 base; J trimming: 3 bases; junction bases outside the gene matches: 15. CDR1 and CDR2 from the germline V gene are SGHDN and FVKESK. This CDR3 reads CASSQGSRQGIGNNQPQHF. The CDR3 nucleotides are TGTGCCAGCAGCCAAGGGTCAAGACAGGGCATAGGGAACAATCAGCCCCAGCATTTT.

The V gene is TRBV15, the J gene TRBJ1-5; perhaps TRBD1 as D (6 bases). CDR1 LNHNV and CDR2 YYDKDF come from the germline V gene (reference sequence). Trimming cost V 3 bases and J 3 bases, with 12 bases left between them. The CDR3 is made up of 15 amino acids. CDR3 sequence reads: CATSRTGGHNQPQHF. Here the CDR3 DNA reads TGTGCCACCAGCAGGACAGGCGGTCACAATCAGCCCCAGCATTTT. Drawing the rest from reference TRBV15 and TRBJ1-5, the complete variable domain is DAMVIQNPRYQVTQFGKPVTLSCSQTLNHNVMYWYQQKSSQAPKLLFHYYDKDFNNEADTPDNFQSRRPNTSFCFLDIRSPGLGDTAMYLCATSRTGGHNQPQHFGDGTRLSIL.

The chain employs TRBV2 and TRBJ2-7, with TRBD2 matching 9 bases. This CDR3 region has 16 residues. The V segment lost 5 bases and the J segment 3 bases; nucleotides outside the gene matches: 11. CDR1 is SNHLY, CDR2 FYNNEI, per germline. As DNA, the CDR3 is TGTGCCAGCAGTTACCCTCTGACTAGCGGCCGCTACGAGCAGTACTTC. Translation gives CASSYPLTSGRYEQYF. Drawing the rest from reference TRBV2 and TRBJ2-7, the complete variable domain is EPEVTQTPSHQVTQMGQEVILRCVPISNHLYFYWYRQILGQKVEFLVSFYNNEISEKSEIFDDQFSVERPDGSNFTLKIRSTKLEDSAMYFCASSYPLTSGRYEQYFGPGTRLTVT.

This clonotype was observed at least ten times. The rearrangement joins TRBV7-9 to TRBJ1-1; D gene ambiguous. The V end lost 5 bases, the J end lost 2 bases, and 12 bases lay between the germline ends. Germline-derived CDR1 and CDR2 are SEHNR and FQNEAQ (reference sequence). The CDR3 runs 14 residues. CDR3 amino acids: CASSPASYNTEAFF. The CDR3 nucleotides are TGTGCCAGCAGCCCGGCCAGCTACAACACTGAAGCTTTCTTT.

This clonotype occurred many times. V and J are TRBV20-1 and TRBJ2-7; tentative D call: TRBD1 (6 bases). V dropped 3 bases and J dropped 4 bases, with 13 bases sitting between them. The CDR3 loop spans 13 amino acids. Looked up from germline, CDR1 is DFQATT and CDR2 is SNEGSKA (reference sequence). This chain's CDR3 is CSARGDNVYEQYF. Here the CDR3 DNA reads TGCAGTGCTAGGGGGGACAACGTATACGAGCAGTACTTC.

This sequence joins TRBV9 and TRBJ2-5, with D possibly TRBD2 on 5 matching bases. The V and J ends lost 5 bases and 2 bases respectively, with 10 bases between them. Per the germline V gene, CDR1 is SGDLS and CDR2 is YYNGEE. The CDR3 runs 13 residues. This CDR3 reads CASSVGVQETQYF. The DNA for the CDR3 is TGTGCCAGCAGTGTGGGAGTTCAAGAGACCCAGTACTTC.